The 23 T cell receptor beta chains presented below share a single source sample, sequenced in a study of technical replicates of blood from a handful of donors. The data were produced by immunoSEQ multiplex PCR, yet TCRdb's version contains in-frame clones alone and is incomplete. The repertoire consists of 95,000 to 100,000 clones, with approximately 94% occurring once and the leading ten covering 0.2% to 0.25%. Sample: T cells isolated from PBMCs. These receptors were obtained from a human donor in good health.

The chain couples TRBV7-2 to TRBJ1-2; TRBD1 might be the D (6 bases). Germline V gives CDR1 SGHTA, CDR2 FQGNSA. There are 14 residues in the CDR3. The ends were cut back, 1 base at V and 6 bases at J, with 12 bases in the middle. CDR3 loop: CASSLGPGADGYTF. The DNA for the CDR3 is TGTGCCAGCAGCTTAGGTCCAGGGGCGGATGGCTACACCTTC.

The gene calls are TRBV5-1 and TRBJ2-5, with TRBD1 identical over 10 bases. The CDR3 runs to 17 residues. Per germline, CDR1 SGHRS and CDR2 YFSETQ. J lost 1 base, V lost 3 bases, and 9 bases had no gene match. The CDR3 bases are TGCGCCAGCAGCTCCCTATTGACAGGGGGCGTCCAAGAGACCCAGTACTTC. Encoded protein: CASSSLLTGGVQETQYF. Based on the CDR3 plus reference TRBV5-1 and TRBJ2-5, the full variable domain is KAGVTQTPRYLIKTRGQQVTLSCSPISGHRSVSWYQQTPGQGLQFLFEYFSETQRNKGNFPGRFSGRQFSNSRSEMNVSTLELGDSALYLCASSSLLTGGVQETQYFGPGTRLLVL.

The gene calls are TRBV19 and TRBJ1-5; D not certain. V was cut by 5 bases and J by 7 bases, with 12 bases left in between. The germline gives CDR1 LNHDA, CDR2 SQIVND (reference sequence). The CDR3 consists of 13 residues. CDR3 protein: CASSSGGRQPQHF. The DNA of the CDR3 is TGTGCCAGTAGTTCAGGAGGAAGGCAGCCCCAGCATTTT.

The chain links TRBV5-6 to TRBJ2-7, with D hard to call. The V end was cut by 0 bases, the J end by 2 bases, with 21 bases between. The germline gives CDR1 SGHDT, CDR2 YYEEEE. This CDR3 comprises 18 residues. CDR3 residues: CASSLAFSHVPNPYEQYF. The CDR3 nucleotides are TGTGCCAGCAGCTTGGCCTTTAGTCACGTTCCTAATCCCTACGAGCAGTACTTC.

CDR3 in DNA: TGTGCCAGCAGTCGACTGATTTTTAGCACAGATACGCAGTATTTT. Protein sequence: CASSRLIFSTDTQYF. V usage is TRBV27 and J usage is TRBJ2-3; D is unresolved. V was pared by 5 bases and J by 0 bases, with 12 bases between. This CDR3 region has 15 residues. Germline CDR1 reads MNHEY; CDR2 reads SMNVEV (reference sequence).

The chain has TRBV6-6 and TRBJ2-3; D perhaps matches TRBD1 (6 bases). V lost 4 bases to trimming and J lost 8 bases, with 10 bases between them. Germline V gene lookup returns CDR1 MNHNY and CDR2 SVGAGI (reference sequence). The length of the CDR3 is 12 residues. CDR3 DNA sequence: TGTGCCAGCAGTTTCCAGGGGTTTACGCAGTATTTT. It is translated as CASSFQGFTQYF.

This clone came up once. Additional DNA sequences in this sample encode the identical CDR3. CDR3 sequence reads: CASSPIYILMDQPQHF. The CDR3 DNA follows: TGTGCCAGCAGCCCCATTTACATCCTGATGGATCAGCCCCAGCATTTT. The rearrangement uses TRBV5-8 and TRBJ1-5; D not certain. The V gene lost 4 bases and the J gene lost 5 bases, with 19 bases spanning the gap. Per germline, CDR1 SGHTS and CDR2 YDEGEE. This CDR3 spans 16 amino acids.

A word on this clone: Mismatch with germline at one junction end may stem from a read error. The rearrangement uses TRBV5-1 and TRBJ2-5; 9 nucleotides agree with TRBD1. The CDR3 length is 15 residues. CDR1 and CDR2 from the germline V gene are SGHRS and YFSETQ. CDR3 bases: TGTGCCAGCAGCTTGGTCACAGGGGGCGCGGAGACCCAGTACTTC. Amino acid sequence: CASSLVTGGAETQYF.

In the case of this clone: The junction does not match germline at one end; this may be a read error. The chain employs TRBV7-7 and TRBJ2-1; 11 positions match TRBD2. Germline assignment: CDR1 SSHAT and CDR2 FNYEAQ (reference sequence). The CDR3 length is 17 residues. CDR3 region: CASSLEASGGPGNEQFF. In DNA, the CDR3 is TGTGCTAGCAGCTTAGAGGCTAGCGGGGGGCCGGGCAATGAGCAGTTCTTC.

This clone came up a few times. The V and J genes are TRBV4-2 and TRBJ2-7, with D possibly being TRBD2 (6 bases). The germline V and J ends were trimmed by 3 bases and 0 bases, with 15 bases remaining between them. Germline CDR1 LGHNA, CDR2 YNFKEQ. This CDR3 has 16 amino acids. Written as DNA, the CDR3 is TGTGCCAGCAGCCAGACCATAGCGGAGACCTCCTACGAGCAGTACTTC. Its translation: CASSQTIAETSYEQYF.

This chain uses TRBV7-9 with TRBJ1-1; D unclear. Looked up from germline, CDR1 is SEHNR and CDR2 is FQNEAQ (reference sequence). The CDR3 length is 12 residues. The V and J ends lost 1 base and 8 bases respectively, with 8 bases between them. The CDR3 region has the DNA TGTGCCAGCAGCTTAGGAGGTGTGGAAGCTTTCTTT. Protein: CASSLGGVEAFF. Full variable domain (remainder filled in from reference TRBV7-9 and TRBJ1-1): DTGVSQNPRHKITKRGQNVTFRCDPISEHNRLYWYRQTLGQGPEFLTYFQNEAQLEKSRLLSDRFSAERPKGSFSTLEIQRTEQGDSAMYLCASSLGGVEAFFGQGTRLTVV.

The V gene is TRBV7-9, the J gene TRBJ1-4; a possible D gene is TRBD1 (5 bases). This CDR3 has 14 amino acids. V gave up 5 bases and J gave up 5 bases, with 12 bases separating them. CDR1 is SEHNR, CDR2 FQNEAQ, per germline (reference sequence). The CDR3 bases are TGTGCCAGCAGCATACAACCAGGGAATGAAAAACTGTTTTTT. As protein: CASSIQPGNEKLFF.

The chain has TRBV7-3 and TRBJ2-5, with 8 positions matching TRBD2. CDR1 is SGHTA and CDR2 is FQGTGA in the germline V gene. CDR3 length equals 14 residues. This CDR3 is CASKRGLVIKTQYF. The DNA of the CDR3 is TGTGCGTCTAAAAGGGGACTAGTAATAAAGACCCAGTACTTC.

The V and J genes are TRBV5-1 and TRBJ2-2; D gene uncertain. The CDR3 consists of 15 residues. V lost 4 bases to trimming and J lost 3 bases, with 13 bases between them. CDR1 is SGHRS, CDR2 YFSETQ, per germline. CDR3 in amino acids: CASSMAQTDTGELFF. CDR3 sequence (DNA): TGCGCCAGCAGCATGGCTCAAACGGACACCGGGGAGCTGTTTTTT.

The rearrangement joins TRBV19 to TRBJ1-5, with 9 bases lining up with TRBD1. With V trimmed by 3 bases and J by 6 bases, 0 bases remained unmatched. Germline CDR1 reads LNHDA; CDR2 reads SQIVND (reference sequence). The CDR3 totals 13 residues. CDR3 DNA: TGTGCCAGTAGTATGGGACAGGGTCAGCCCCAGCATTTT. Translating it yields CASSMGQGQPQHF.

The rearrangement uses TRBV30 and TRBJ2-7, with D maybe TRBD1 (8 bases). The ends were cut back, 0 bases at V and 0 bases at J, with 12 bases in the middle. Germline CDR1 GTSNPN, CDR2 SVGIG (reference sequence). This CDR3 is built from 15 residues. The CDR3 DNA follows: TGTGCCTGGAGTGTACAGGGGGGGGGCTCCTACGAGCAGTACTTC. This translates into CAWSVQGGGSYEQYF.

The V and J genes are TRBV7-8 and TRBJ1-1, with a weak D call TRBD1 (6 bases). Trimming took off 5 bases at V and 3 bases at J, with 10 bases between the two ends. This CDR3 region has 13 residues. Germline V CDR1 and CDR2: SGHVS, FQNEAQ. The CDR3 protein is CASSEGGYTEAFF. CDR3 bases: TGTGCCAGCAGCGAAGGGGGATACACTGAAGCTTTCTTT.

This chain uses TRBV28 with TRBJ2-5; tentative D call: TRBD2 (5 bases). This CDR3 has 11 amino acids. Trimming stripped 2 bases from V and 7 bases from J, with 5 bases between. Germline-derived CDR1 and CDR2 are MDHEN and SYDVKM. The CDR3: CASSLEGTQYF. The DNA for the CDR3 is TGTGCCAGCAGTTTAGAGGGGACCCAGTACTTC.

The chain combines TRBV2 with TRBJ1-2; D is possibly TRBD1 (6 bases). The germline CDR1 and CDR2 sequences are SNHLY and FYNNEI. The CDR3 length is 13 residues. Deletions cut 4 bases from V and 4 bases from J, with 10 bases between. The CDR3 here is CASSAGTPYGYTF. The DNA for the CDR3 is TGTGCCAGCAGTGCCGGGACACCCTATGGCTACACCTTC.

The rearrangement links TRBV2 to TRBJ1-6, with 10 bases fitting TRBD1. CDR1 is SNHLY, CDR2 FYNNEI, per germline. With 2 bases clipped from V and 10 bases from J, the junction kept 5 bases outside the gene matches. The CDR3 covers 15 residues. The CDR3 sequence: CASSERDRGKSPLHF. CDR3 coding DNA: TGTGCCAGCAGTGAAAGGGACAGGGGTAAATCACCCCTCCACTTT.

This chain connects TRBV27 to TRBJ2-1; D may be TRBD1 (6 bases). Germline values: CDR1 MNHEY, CDR2 SMNVEV (reference sequence). CDR3 length: 17 amino acids. The V gene lost 4 bases and the J gene lost 8 bases, with 24 bases spanning the gap. The CDR3 coding sequence is TGTGCCAGCAGTTCGATTCCAACAGGGAAATGGAGCGATGAGCAGTTCTTC. Its translation: CASSSIPTGKWSDEQFF.

V and J are TRBV7-8 and TRBJ1-1; TRBD1 matches at 8 bases. This CDR3 is 18 amino acids long. The trim removed 1 base at V and 3 bases at J, leaving 13 bases unmatched. Germline V CDR1 and CDR2: SGHVS, FQNEAQ. In DNA form, the CDR3 reads TGTGCCAGCAGCTTAGGACAGGGGATCCCAATTGTTGACACTGAAGCTTTCTTT. Protein product: CASSLGQGIPIVDTEAFF.

The rearrangement joins TRBV2 to TRBJ2-7; D may be TRBD1 (6 bases). This CDR3 comprises 14 residues. The V and J ends lost 7 bases and 4 bases respectively, with 17 bases between them. The germline V gene encodes CDR1 SNHLY and CDR2 FYNNEI. As DNA, the CDR3 is TGTGCCAGCACCGAGGTGCAGGGGCCTTACGAGCAGTACTTC. Encoded protein: CASTEVQGPYEQYF.